The clone carrying this T cell receptor (beta chain) was seen ten or more times. The antigen remains undetermined. This sample is part of a study of neurological immune-mediated disorders. The cDNA came from 5'RACE, which used 10-nucleotide random UMIs. The output of every sequencing run exceeded 170 million TCR-beta sequences, derived from 15-18 subjects. One entry per CDR3 protein results from TCRdb running MiXCR on the 5' RACE reads. The table lists 110,000 or so distinct CDR3 sequences, more than 2.5% of them singletons, with around 1.4% in the top ten. In germline, CDR1 is MNHEY, CDR2 SMNVEV (reference sequence). The CDR3 loop spans 16 amino acids. Between the trimmed V and J ends, which lost 6 bases and 0 bases, there was a span of 17 bases. General study findings and limits: Among 34 multiple sclerosis patients, phylogenetic grouping put the repertoires of 18 into a single related-CDR3 cluster, a possible signature.

This TCR was sampled from a woman aged 30 to 39 with multiple sclerosis. Sequencing input: PBMCs. V usage is TRBV27 and J usage is TRBJ1-1; D is unclear. In DNA form, the CDR3 reads TGTGCCAGCAGCCCGGGTTGGGAGCGTATGAACACTGAAGCTTTCTTT. It specifies CASSPGWERMNTEAFF.